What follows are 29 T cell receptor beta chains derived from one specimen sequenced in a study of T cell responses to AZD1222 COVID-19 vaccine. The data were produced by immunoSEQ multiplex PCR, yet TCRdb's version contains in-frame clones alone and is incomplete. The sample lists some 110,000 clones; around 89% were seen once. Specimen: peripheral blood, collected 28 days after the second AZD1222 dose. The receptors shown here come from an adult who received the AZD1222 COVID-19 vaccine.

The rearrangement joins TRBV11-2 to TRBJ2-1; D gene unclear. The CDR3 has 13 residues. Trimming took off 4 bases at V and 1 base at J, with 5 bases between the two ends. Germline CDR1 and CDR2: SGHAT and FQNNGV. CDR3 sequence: CASSSGSYNEQFF. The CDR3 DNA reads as TGTGCCAGCAGCTCCGGATCCTACAATGAGCAGTTCTTC.

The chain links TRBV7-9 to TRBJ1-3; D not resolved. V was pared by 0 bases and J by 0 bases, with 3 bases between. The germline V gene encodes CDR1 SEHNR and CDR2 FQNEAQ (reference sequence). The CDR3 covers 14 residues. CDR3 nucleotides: TGTGCCAGCAGCTTAGCGGGCTCTGGAAACACCATATATTTT. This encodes CASSLAGSGNTIYF. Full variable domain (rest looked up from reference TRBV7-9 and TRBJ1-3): DTGVSQNPRHKITKRGQNVTFRCDPISEHNRLYWYRQTLGQGPEFLTYFQNEAQLEKSRLLSDRFSAERPKGSFSTLEIQRTEQGDSAMYLCASSLAGSGNTIYFGEGSWLTVV.

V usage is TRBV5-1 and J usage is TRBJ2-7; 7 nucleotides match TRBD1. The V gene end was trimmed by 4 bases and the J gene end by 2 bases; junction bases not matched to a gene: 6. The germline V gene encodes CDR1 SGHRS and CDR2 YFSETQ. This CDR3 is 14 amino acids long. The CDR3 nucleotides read TGCGCCAGCAGCCTGAAGGACAGGACCTACGAGCAGTACTTC. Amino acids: CASSLKDRTYEQYF.

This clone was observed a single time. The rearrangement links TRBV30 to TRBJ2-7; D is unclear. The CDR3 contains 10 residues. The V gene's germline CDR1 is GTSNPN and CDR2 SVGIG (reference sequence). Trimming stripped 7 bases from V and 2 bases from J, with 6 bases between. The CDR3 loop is CAYLAYEQYF. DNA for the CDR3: TGTGCCTACCTGGCCTACGAGCAGTACTTC.

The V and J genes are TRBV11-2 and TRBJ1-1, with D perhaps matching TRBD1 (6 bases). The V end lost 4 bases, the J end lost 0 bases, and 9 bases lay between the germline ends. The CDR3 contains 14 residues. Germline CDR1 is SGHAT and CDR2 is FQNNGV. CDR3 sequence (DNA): TGTGCCAGCAGCTACGGACAGATGAACACTGAAGCTTTCTTT. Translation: CASSYGQMNTEAFF.

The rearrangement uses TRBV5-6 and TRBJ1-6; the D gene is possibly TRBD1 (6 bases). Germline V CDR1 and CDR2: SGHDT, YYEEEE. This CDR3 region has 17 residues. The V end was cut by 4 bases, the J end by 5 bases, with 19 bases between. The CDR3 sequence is CASSRPWGGADNSPLHF. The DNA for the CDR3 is TGTGCCAGCAGCCGCCCTTGGGGGGGCGCGGATAATTCACCCCTCCACTTT.

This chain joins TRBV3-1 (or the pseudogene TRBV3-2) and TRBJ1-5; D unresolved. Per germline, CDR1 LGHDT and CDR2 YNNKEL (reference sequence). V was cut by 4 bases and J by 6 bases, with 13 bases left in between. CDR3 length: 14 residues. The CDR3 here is CASSPADNGQPQHF. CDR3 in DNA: TGTGCCAGCAGCCCAGCCGACAATGGTCAGCCCCAGCATTTT.

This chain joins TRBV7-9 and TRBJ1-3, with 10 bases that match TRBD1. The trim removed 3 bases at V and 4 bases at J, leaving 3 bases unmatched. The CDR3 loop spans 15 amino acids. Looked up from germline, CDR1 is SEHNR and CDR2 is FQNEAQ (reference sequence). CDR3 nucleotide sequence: TGTGCCAGCAGCTTCCCGGGACAGGGGGGAAACACCATATATTTT. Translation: CASSFPGQGGNTIYF.

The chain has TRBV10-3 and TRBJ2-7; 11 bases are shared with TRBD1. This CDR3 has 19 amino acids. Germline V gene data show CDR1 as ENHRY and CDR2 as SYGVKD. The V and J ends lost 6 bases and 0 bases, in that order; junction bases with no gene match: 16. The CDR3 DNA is TGTGCCATCAGCCCTCTGGGACAGGGGGTATTCCCGAGCTCCTACGAGCAGTACTTC. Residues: CAISPLGQGVFPSSYEQYF.

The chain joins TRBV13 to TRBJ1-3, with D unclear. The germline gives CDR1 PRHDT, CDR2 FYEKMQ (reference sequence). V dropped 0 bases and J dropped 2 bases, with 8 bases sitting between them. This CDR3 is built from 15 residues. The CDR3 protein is CASSLGRGTGNTIYF. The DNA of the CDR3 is TGTGCCAGCAGCTTAGGCCGAGGGACTGGAAACACCATATATTTT.

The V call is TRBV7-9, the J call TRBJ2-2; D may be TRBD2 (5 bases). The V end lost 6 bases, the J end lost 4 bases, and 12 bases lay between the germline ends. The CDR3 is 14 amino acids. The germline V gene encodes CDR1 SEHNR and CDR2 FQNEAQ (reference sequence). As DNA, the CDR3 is TGTGCCAGCAGTGACGGGCGGGTCACCGGGGAGCTGTTTTTT. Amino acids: CASSDGRVTGELFF.

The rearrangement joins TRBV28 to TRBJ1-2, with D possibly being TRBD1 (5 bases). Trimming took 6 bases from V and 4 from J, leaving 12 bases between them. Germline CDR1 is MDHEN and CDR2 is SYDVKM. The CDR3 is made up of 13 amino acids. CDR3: CASRTGAFYGYTF. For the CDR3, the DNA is TGTGCCAGCAGGACCGGGGCCTTCTATGGCTACACCTTC.

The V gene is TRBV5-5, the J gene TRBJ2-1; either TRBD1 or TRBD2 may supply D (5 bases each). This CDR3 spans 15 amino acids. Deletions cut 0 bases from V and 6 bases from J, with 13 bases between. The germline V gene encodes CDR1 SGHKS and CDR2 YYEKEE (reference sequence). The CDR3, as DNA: TGTGCCAGCAGCTTGGAGGCCAGGGACCCCAATGAGCAGTTCTTC. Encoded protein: CASSLEARDPNEQFF.

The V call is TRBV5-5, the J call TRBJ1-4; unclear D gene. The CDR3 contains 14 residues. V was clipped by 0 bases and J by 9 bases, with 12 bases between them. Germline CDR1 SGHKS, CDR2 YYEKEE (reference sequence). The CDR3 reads CASSLAASIKKLFF. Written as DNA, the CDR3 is TGTGCCAGCAGCTTGGCCGCGTCAATAAAAAAACTGTTTTTT.

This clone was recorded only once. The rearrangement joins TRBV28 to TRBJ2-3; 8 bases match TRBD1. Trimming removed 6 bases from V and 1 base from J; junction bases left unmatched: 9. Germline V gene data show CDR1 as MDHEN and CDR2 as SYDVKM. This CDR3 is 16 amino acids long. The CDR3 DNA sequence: TGTGCCAGCAGGCCGACAGGGGCGCCACGCACAGATACGCAGTATTTT. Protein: CASRPTGAPRTDTQYF.

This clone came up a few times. The CDR3 protein is CASSQDWDSYQETQYF. CDR3 DNA: TGCGCCAGCAGCCAAGATTGGGATTCGTACCAAGAGACCCAGTACTTC. J is TRBJ2-5 and V is TRBV4-1; D is unresolved. This CDR3 spans 16 amino acids. V dropped 0 bases and J dropped 0 bases, with 11 bases sitting between them. Germline V gene data show CDR1 as MGHRA and CDR2 as YSYEKL.

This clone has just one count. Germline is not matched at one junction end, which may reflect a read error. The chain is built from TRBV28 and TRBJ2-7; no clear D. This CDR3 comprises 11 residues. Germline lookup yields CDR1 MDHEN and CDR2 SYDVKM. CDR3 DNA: TGCGAGCTACGGGCAGCCTACGAGCAGTACTTC. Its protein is CELRAAYEQYF.

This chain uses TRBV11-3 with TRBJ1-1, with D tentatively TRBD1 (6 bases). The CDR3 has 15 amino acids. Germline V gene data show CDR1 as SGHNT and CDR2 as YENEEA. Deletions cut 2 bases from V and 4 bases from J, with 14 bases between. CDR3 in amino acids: CASSLIAGVGTEAFF. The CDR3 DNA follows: TGTGCCAGCAGCTTAATTGCAGGGGTTGGCACTGAAGCTTTCTTT.

The CDR3 region is CASSQEIGKEDGYTF. The CDR3, as DNA: TGTGCCAGCAGCCAAGAGATAGGGAAGGAGGATGGCTACACCTTC. V usage is TRBV14 and J usage is TRBJ1-2; unclear D gene. CDR1 SGHDN and CDR2 FVKESK come from the germline V gene. This CDR3 has 15 amino acids. Trimming took off 0 bases at V and 6 bases at J, with 14 bases between the two ends.

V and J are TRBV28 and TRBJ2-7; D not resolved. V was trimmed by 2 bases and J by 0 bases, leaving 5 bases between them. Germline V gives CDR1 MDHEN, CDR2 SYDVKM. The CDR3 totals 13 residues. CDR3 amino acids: CASSLGDSYEQYF. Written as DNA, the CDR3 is TGTGCCAGCAGTTTAGGGGACTCCTACGAGCAGTACTTC. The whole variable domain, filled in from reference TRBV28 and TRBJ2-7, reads DVKVTQSSRYLVKRTGEKVFLECVQDMDHENMFWYRQDPGLGLRLIYFSYDVKMKEKGDIPEGYSVSREKKERFSLILESASTNQTSMYLCASSLGDSYEQYFGPGTRLTVT.

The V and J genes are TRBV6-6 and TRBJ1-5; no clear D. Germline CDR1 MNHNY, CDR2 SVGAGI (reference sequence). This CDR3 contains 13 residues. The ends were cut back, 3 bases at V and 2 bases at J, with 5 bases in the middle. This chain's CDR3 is CASSYIGNQPQHF. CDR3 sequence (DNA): TGTGCCAGCAGTTATATTGGCAATCAGCCCCAGCATTTT.

CDR3 loop: CASSPEGQGGYGYTF. The CDR3 DNA sequence: TGTGCCAGCAGCCCAGAGGGACAGGGGGGCTATGGCTACACCTTC. The genes are TRBV11-3 and TRBJ1-2; 11 nucleotides line up with TRBD1. J was trimmed by 4 bases and V by 5 bases; bases with no gene match: 6. This CDR3 is built from 15 residues. Germline CDR1 reads SGHNT; CDR2 reads YENEEA.

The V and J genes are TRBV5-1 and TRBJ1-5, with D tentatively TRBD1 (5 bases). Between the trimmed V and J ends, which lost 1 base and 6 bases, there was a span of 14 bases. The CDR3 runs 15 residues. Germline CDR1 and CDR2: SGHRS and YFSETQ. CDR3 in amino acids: CASSLNGGYRQPQHF. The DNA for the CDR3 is TGCGCCAGCAGCTTGAATGGGGGGTATCGTCAGCCCCAGCATTTT.

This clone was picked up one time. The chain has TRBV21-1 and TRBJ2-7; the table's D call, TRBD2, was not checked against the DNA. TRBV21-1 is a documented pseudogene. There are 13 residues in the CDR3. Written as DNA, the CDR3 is TGTGCCAGCAGCAGATTTGGGGGGTACGAGCAGTACTTC. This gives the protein CASSRFGGYEQYF.

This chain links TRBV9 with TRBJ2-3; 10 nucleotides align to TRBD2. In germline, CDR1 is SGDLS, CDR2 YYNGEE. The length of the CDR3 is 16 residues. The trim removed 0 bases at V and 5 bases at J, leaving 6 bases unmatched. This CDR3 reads CASSVARTSGRDTQYF. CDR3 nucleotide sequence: TGTGCCAGCAGCGTAGCTAGGACTAGCGGCAGAGATACGCAGTATTTT.

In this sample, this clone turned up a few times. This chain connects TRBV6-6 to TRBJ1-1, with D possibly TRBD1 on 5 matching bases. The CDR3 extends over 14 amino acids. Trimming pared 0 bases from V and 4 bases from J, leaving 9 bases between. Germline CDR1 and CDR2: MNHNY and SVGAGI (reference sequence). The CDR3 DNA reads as TGTGCCAGCAGTTACTCAGGGCAGGGCACTGAAGCTTTCTTT. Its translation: CASSYSGQGTEAFF.

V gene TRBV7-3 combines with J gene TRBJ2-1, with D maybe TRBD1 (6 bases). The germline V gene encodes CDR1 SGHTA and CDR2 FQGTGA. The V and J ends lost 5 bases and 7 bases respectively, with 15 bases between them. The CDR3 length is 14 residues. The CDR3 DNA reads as TGTGCCAGCAGCCTTATTCATACAGGGAATGAGCAGTTCTTC. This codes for CASSLIHTGNEQFF.

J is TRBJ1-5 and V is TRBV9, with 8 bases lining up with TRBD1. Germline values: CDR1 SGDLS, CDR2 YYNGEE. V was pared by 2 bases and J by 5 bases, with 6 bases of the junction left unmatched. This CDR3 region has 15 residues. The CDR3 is CASSVGGTGYQPQHF. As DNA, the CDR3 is TGTGCCAGCAGCGTGGGGGGGACAGGCTATCAGCCCCAGCATTTT.

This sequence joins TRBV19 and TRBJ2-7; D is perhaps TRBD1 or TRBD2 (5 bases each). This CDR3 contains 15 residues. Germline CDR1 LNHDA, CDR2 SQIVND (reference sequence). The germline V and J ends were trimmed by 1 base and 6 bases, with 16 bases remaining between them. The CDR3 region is CASSIVGDGGSEQYF. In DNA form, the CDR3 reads TGTGCCAGTAGTATAGTTGGGGACGGAGGATCCGAGCAGTACTTC.